This passage covers 26 T cell receptor beta chains from one sample sequenced in a study of shared clonotypes between healthy human individuals. Terminally differentiated effector memory CD45RA+ cells were left out of the naive CD8 fraction, which was CD45RO-negative and positively selected for CCR7. Produced via immunoSEQ multiplex PCR; TCRdb's table is partial and in-frame only. The sample lists about 2.1 million clones, around 93% occurring once. The sequenced sample consisted of naive CD8+ T cells from PBMCs. The origin of the receptors is a man aged 18 to 35 in good health. Some clones in this sample may be carry-over from other donors' samples.

The chain has TRBV14 and TRBJ1-1; unclear D gene. Trimming left V 1 base short and J 2 bases short, with 14 bases between. The CDR3 consists of 16 residues. Germline CDR1 reads SGHDN; CDR2 reads FVKESK. CDR3 protein: CASSQGSAPRNTEAFF. In DNA form, the CDR3 reads TGTGCCAGCAGCCAAGGATCGGCCCCGCGCAACACTGAAGCTTTCTTT.

The chain uses TRBV18 and TRBJ2-7; possible D gene TRBD2, 6 bases. This CDR3 has 16 amino acids. Germline CDR1 is KGHSH and CDR2 is LQKENI. Trimming cost V 0 bases and J 0 bases, with 12 bases left between them. CDR3 protein: CASSPPGGPLSYEQYF. CDR3 sequence (DNA): TGTGCCAGCTCACCACCGGGAGGACCACTCTCCTACGAGCAGTACTTC.

The chain carries TRBV9 and TRBJ2-7; 9 bases are shared with TRBD1. Losses at the gene ends were 4 bases for V and 2 bases for J; bases not matched to a gene: 13. The CDR3 consists of 17 residues. Germline V lookup: CDR1 SGDLS, CDR2 YYNGEE. The CDR3 region has the DNA TGTGCCAGCAGCTCTACCGGGACAGGGACCGAGGCCTACGAGCAGTACTTC. It yields the protein CASSSTGTGTEAYEQYF. The variable domain in full, completed from reference TRBV9 and TRBJ2-7, reads DSGVTQTPKHLITATGQRVTLRCSPRSGDLSVYWYQQSLDQGLQFLIQYYNGEERAKGNILERFSAQQFPDLHSELNLSSLELGDSALYFCASSSTGTGTEAYEQYFGPGTRLTVT.

This chain's CDR3 is CASSTTDRDYEKLFF. CDR3 nucleotides: TGTGCCAGCAGCACCACGGACAGGGATTATGAAAAACTGTTTTTT. This sequence joins TRBV28 and TRBJ1-4; 8 bases fit TRBD1. CDR3 size: 15 residues. CDR1 and CDR2 from the germline V gene are MDHEN and SYDVKM. The V segment lost 6 bases and the J segment 6 bases; nucleotides outside the gene matches: 9.

This clone was detected a few times. CDR3 bases: TGTGCCAGCAGTTTATTACTAGCGGGAGGCGAGCAGTACTTC. It specifies CASSLLLAGGEQYF. The chain couples TRBV27 to TRBJ2-7; TRBD2 agrees at 12 bases. The CDR3 consists of 14 residues. Unmatched junction bases numbered 1, after V lost 1 base and J lost 6 bases. Looked up from germline, CDR1 is MNHEY and CDR2 is SMNVEV (reference sequence).

CDR3 region: CARTGRSYNEQFF. Written as DNA, the CDR3 is TGTGCCAGGACAGGTCGCTCCTACAATGAGCAGTTCTTC. This chain links TRBV27 with TRBJ2-1; possibly TRBD1 for D (6 bases). Germline loops: CDR1 MNHEY, CDR2 SMNVEV (reference sequence). The CDR3 extends over 13 amino acids. Trimming removed 9 bases from V and 0 bases from J, with 9 bases in between.

The chain carries TRBV7-9 and TRBJ2-2; 8 bases line up with TRBD1. V trimming: 4 bases; J trimming: 6 bases; junction bases outside the gene matches: 10. Germline values: CDR1 SEHNR, CDR2 FQNEAQ (reference sequence). The CDR3 is 16 amino acids. Written as DNA, the CDR3 is TGTGCCAGCAGCTCACTACACCAGGGGGCGTCCGGGGAGCTGTTTTTT. This codes for CASSSLHQGASGELFF.

V usage is TRBV5-4 and J usage is TRBJ2-7, with 7 nucleotides matching TRBD1. Germline trimming cut 4 bases from V and 3 bases from J; bases unmatched to any gene: 10. Germline values: CDR1 SGHNT, CDR2 YYREEE (reference sequence). This CDR3 is 15 amino acids long. The CDR3 here is CASSMNRGPHYEQYF. In DNA, the CDR3 is TGTGCCAGCAGCATGAACAGGGGCCCCCACTACGAGCAGTACTTC.

This sequence joins TRBV29-1 and TRBJ2-7; 9 bases match TRBD1. The J segment lost 3 bases and the V segment lost 8 bases, leaving 5 bases of the junction unmatched. Germline CDR1 reads SQVTM; CDR2 reads ANQGSEA. CDR3 length: 12 residues. The CDR3 loop is CSFRDRDYEQYF. In DNA, the CDR3 is TGCAGCTTCCGGGACAGGGACTACGAGCAGTACTTC.

The V and J genes are TRBV6-1 and TRBJ2-5; D is possibly TRBD1 (6 bases). Germline-derived CDR1 and CDR2 are MNHNS and SASEGT. The CDR3 totals 15 residues. V lost 4 bases and J 5 bases, leaving 17 bases between the germline ends. This CDR3 reads CASSGGRGTGETQYF. In DNA form, the CDR3 reads TGTGCCAGCAGTGGGGGACGGGGAACAGGGGAGACCCAGTACTTC.

This sequence joins TRBV5-4 and TRBJ1-4; D might be TRBD1 (5 bases). This CDR3 contains 18 residues. V was cut by 0 bases and J by 8 bases, with 23 bases left in between. The V gene's germline CDR1 is SGHNT and CDR2 YYREEE (reference sequence). The chain's CDR3 is CASSLAIGRGRRIEKLFF. CDR3 coding DNA: TGTGCCAGCAGCTTGGCGATTGGTAGGGGAAGGAGGATAGAAAAACTGTTTTTT.

The rearrangement uses TRBV28 and TRBJ2-2, with 7 bases matching TRBD1. The V segment lost 5 bases and the J segment 0 bases; nucleotides outside the gene matches: 6. The CDR3 runs to 16 residues. The germline gives CDR1 MDHEN, CDR2 SYDVKM. The CDR3, as DNA: TGTGCCAGCAGTCCCCGACAGGGACCGAACACCGGGGAGCTGTTTTTT. Encoded protein: CASSPRQGPNTGELFF.

The V and J genes are TRBV18 and TRBJ2-5, with a tentative D call TRBD2 (6 bases). The germline gives CDR1 KGHSH, CDR2 LQKENI. Trimming pared 1 base from V and 4 bases from J, leaving 7 bases between. CDR3 length: 13 amino acids. CDR3 nucleotide sequence: TGTGCCAGCTCACCACGGGGGGTAGAGACCCAGTACTTC. Protein: CASSPRGVETQYF.

V is TRBV5-4 and J is TRBJ1-1; 7 nucleotides agree with TRBD1. Germline loops: CDR1 SGHNT, CDR2 YYREEE (reference sequence). The J segment lost 0 bases and the V segment lost 1 base, leaving 3 bases of the junction unmatched. This CDR3 has 15 amino acids. The CDR3 region is CASSLHRGMNTEAFF. The DNA for the CDR3 is TGTGCCAGCAGCTTGCACAGGGGTATGAACACTGAAGCTTTCTTT. Combining the CDR3 with reference TRBV5-4 and TRBJ1-1 gives the whole variable domain ETGVTQSPTHLIKTRGQQVTLRCSSQSGHNTVSWYQQALGQGPQFIFQYYREEENGRGNFPPRFSGLQFPNYSSELNVNALELDDSALYLCASSLHRGMNTEAFFGQGTRLTVV.

V usage is TRBV4-1 and J usage is TRBJ2-7; 10 nucleotides match TRBD2. Germline values: CDR1 MGHRA, CDR2 YSYEKL. CDR3 length: 17 residues. V lost 3 bases to trimming and J lost 0 bases; unmatched junction nucleotides: 8. This chain's CDR3 is CASSHSTSGYNSYEQYF. The CDR3 DNA follows: TGCGCCAGCAGCCATTCGACTAGCGGGTACAACTCCTACGAGCAGTACTTC.

The V call is TRBV19, the J call TRBJ1-2; D might be TRBD1 (5 bases). Germline loops: CDR1 LNHDA, CDR2 SQIVND (reference sequence). CDR3 size: 15 residues. Trimming removed 2 bases at V and 6 bases at J, with 16 bases between. As DNA, the CDR3 is TGTGCCAGTAGTATATCGAGGTGGGGCGGGAATGGCTACACCTTC. It is translated as CASSISRWGGNGYTF. The whole variable domain, filled in from reference TRBV19 and TRBJ1-2, reads DGGITQSPKYLFRKEGQNVTLSCEQNLNHDAMYWYRQDPGQGLRLIYYSQIVNDFQKGDIAEGYSVSREKKESFPLTVTSAQKNPTAFYLCASSISRWGGNGYTFGSGTRLTVV.

This rearrangement joins TRBV10-1 to TRBJ1-1, with 9 nucleotides matching TRBD1. V lost 3 bases to trimming and J lost 0 bases; unmatched junction nucleotides: 2. Looked up from germline, CDR1 is WNHNN and CDR2 is SYGVQD (reference sequence). The CDR3 runs to 15 residues. The CDR3 DNA sequence: TGCGCCAGCAGTGACGGGACAGGGCTGAACACTGAAGCTTTCTTT. Its translation is CASSDGTGLNTEAFF.

The chain combines TRBV7-2 with TRBJ1-5; D unclear. Trimming removed 5 bases at V and 5 bases at J, with 13 bases between. The CDR3 is made up of 14 amino acids. Germline V gives CDR1 SGHTA, CDR2 FQGNSA. The CDR3 reads CASSPGGLDQPQHF. The DNA of the CDR3 is TGTGCCAGCAGCCCCGGTGGGCTCGATCAGCCCCAGCATTTT.

The chain recombines TRBV28 with TRBJ2-2, with a tentative D call TRBD2 (6 bases). V lost 4 bases and J lost 6, with 6 bases in between. This CDR3 is built from 12 residues. Per the germline V gene, CDR1 is MDHEN and CDR2 is SYDVKM. CDR3 amino acids: CASSWGAGELFF. The CDR3 region has the DNA TGTGCCAGCAGTTGGGGGGCCGGGGAGCTGTTTTTT.

The chain has TRBV27 and TRBJ2-7; D is unclear. The germline CDR1 and CDR2 sequences are MNHEY and SMNVEV (reference sequence). V lost 0 bases to trimming and J lost 3 bases, with 12 bases between them. The CDR3 is made up of 15 amino acids. This chain's CDR3 is CASSLSFGPIYEQYF. Here the CDR3 DNA reads TGTGCCAGCAGTTTATCCTTTGGACCGATCTACGAGCAGTACTTC.

The count of this clone is one. It may be a read error: a sequence one base away is much more abundant. CDR3 sequence reads: CASSLVWETQYF. The CDR3 coding sequence is TGTGCCAGCAGCTTAGTTTGGGAGACCCAGTACTTC. The chain has TRBV7-9 and TRBJ2-5; D not certain. CDR3 length: 12 residues. The germline gives CDR1 SEHNR, CDR2 FQNEAQ (reference sequence). The germline V and J ends were trimmed by 1 base and 5 bases, with 5 bases remaining between them.

This chain's CDR3 is CASSHNTFFSYEQYF. The CDR3 nucleotides are TGTGCCAGCAGCCACAACACCTTCTTCTCCTACGAGCAGTACTTC. This chain uses TRBV11-2 with TRBJ2-7, with no clear D. The V end was cut by 5 bases, the J end by 0 bases, with 14 bases between. The CDR3 has 15 amino acids. Per germline, CDR1 SGHAT and CDR2 FQNNGV. The variable domain in full, completed from reference TRBV11-2 and TRBJ2-7, reads EAGVAQSPRYKIIEKRQSVAFWCNPISGHATLYWYQQILGQGPKLLIQFQNNGVVDDSQLPKDRFSAERLKGVDSTLKIQPAKLEDSAVYLCASSHNTFFSYEQYFGPGTRLTVT.

Comments on this clone: This CDR3 is also generated by other DNA sequences in the sample. V usage is TRBV30 and J usage is TRBJ1-5, with a tentative D call TRBD1 (5 bases). The CDR3 consists of 13 residues. Trimming left V 4 bases short and J 4 bases short, with 11 bases between. Germline V gene sequence: CDR1 GTSNPN, CDR2 SVGIG (reference sequence). CDR3 region: CAWTLGGNQPQHF. CDR3 DNA: TGTGCCTGGACCCTGGGGGGGAATCAGCCCCAGCATTTT.

The gene calls are TRBV7-3 and TRBJ2-2; D might be TRBD1 or TRBD2, each matching 5 bases. Trimming removed 5 bases at V and 1 base at J, with 20 bases between. The CDR3 is 18 residues long. Germline-derived CDR1 and CDR2 are SGHTA and FQGTGA. CDR3 in DNA: TGTGCCAGCAGCCGTAAAGACTCCGGGACCGTGAACACCGGGGAGCTGTTTTTT. Amino acid sequence: CASSRKDSGTVNTGELFF.

V usage is TRBV28 and J usage is TRBJ2-2; D ambiguous. V was cut by 7 bases and J by 4 bases, with 13 bases left in between. The V gene's germline CDR1 is MDHEN and CDR2 SYDVKM. The CDR3 consists of 14 residues. As DNA, the CDR3 is TGTGCCAGCAATGATTGGCTGAGCACCGGGGAGCTGTTTTTT. The encoded protein is CASNDWLSTGELFF.

The genes are TRBV2 and TRBJ2-5; no reliable D call. The germline CDR1 and CDR2 sequences are SNHLY and FYNNEI. The V end was cut by 1 base, the J end by 1 base, with 10 bases between. This CDR3 spans 15 amino acids. The CDR3 region is CASSEGQITQETQYF. The CDR3 region has the DNA TGTGCCAGCAGTGAAGGCCAGATAACCCAAGAGACCCAGTACTTC.